The text below deals with one T cell receptor beta chain. In the original analysis: How many nucleated cells were present was estimated from reference gene primer amplification. Assay used: immunoSEQ multiplex PCR; TCRdb lists only in-frame clones, some missing. That table supplies the V and J calls and clone size; D and trimming were determined from the DNA. Seen here are just over 15,000 clones, roughly 80% observed once, and the top ten hold just over 9%. The sample originates from a study of blood T cell repertoires in COVID-19. About the research overall: Specimens from acute and convalescent COVID-19 originated in the United States, Italy and Spain.

V dropped 2 bases and J dropped 1 base, with 8 bases sitting between them. The CDR3 consists of 15 residues. Germline V lookup: CDR1 MNHEY, CDR2 SVGEGT. The chain is built from TRBV6-2 or TRBV6-3 and TRBJ2-2; D is possibly TRBD1 (5 bases). The sequenced sample was peripheral blood. This TCR came from a human donor in a cohort sampled during active COVID-19. The CDR3 loop reads CASSYGQGNTGELFF. The CDR3 bases are TGTGCCAGCAGTTACGGGCAGGGGAACACCGGGGAGCTGTTTTTT.